The 27 T cell receptor beta chains reported below all come from one sample, sequenced in a study of blood T cells in healthy people across ages. Through a sample-barcoded 5' primer and a J-beta primer mix, a second PCR was run for roughly 6 to 11 cycles. Each CDR3 protein gets one entry after TCRdb re-called the 5' RACE reads with MiXCR. This sample carries about 1.5 million distinct CDR3 sequences, roughly 40% of them seen once, and the ten largest clones take roughly 7.9%. The sample taken for sequencing was blood. Receptors were obtained from a young woman in good health.

This clonotype has ten or more counts. The V call is TRBV28, the J call TRBJ2-7, with D perhaps TRBD1 (6 bases). Germline lookup yields CDR1 MDHEN and CDR2 SYDVKM. Deletions cut 6 bases from V and 2 bases from J, with 11 bases between. This CDR3 comprises 13 residues. The CDR3 loop is CASRPGTTYEQYF. Here the CDR3 DNA reads TGTGCCAGCAGACCCGGGACAACCTACGAGCAGTACTTC.

This chain joins TRBV28 and TRBJ2-7; D possibly corresponds to TRBD2 (7 bases). The CDR3 runs to 14 residues. V lost 2 bases and J lost 6, with 14 bases in between. The germline CDR1 and CDR2 sequences are MDHEN and SYDVKM. The DNA for the CDR3 is TGTGCCAGCAGTTTAAAGGGGGGGCTCGGCGAGCAGTACTTC. Encoded protein: CASSLKGGLGEQYF.

The chain has TRBV6-6 and TRBJ1-5; 9 nucleotides line up with TRBD1. CDR3 size: 14 residues. Germline CDR1 and CDR2: MNHNY and SVGAGI (reference sequence). J lost 5 bases, V lost 5 bases, and 4 bases had no gene match. CDR3 loop: CASSGGTGYQPQHF. The CDR3 bases are TGTGCCAGCAGTGGGGGGACAGGGTATCAGCCCCAGCATTTT.

This clonotype was counted between two and nine times. This chain uses TRBV20-1 with TRBJ2-3, with D possibly TRBD1 on 6 matching bases. CDR1 is DFQATT, CDR2 SNEGSKA, per germline (reference sequence). The V end was cut by 0 bases, the J end by 0 bases, with 16 bases between. The CDR3 spans 17 residues. Written as DNA, the CDR3 is TGCAGTGCTAGAGATCTGTCCAAACAGGGAAGCACAGATACGCAGTATTTT. This gives the protein CSARDLSKQGSTDTQYF.

This clonotype was counted between two and nine times. The chain recombines TRBV5-1 with TRBJ1-2; weak D call: TRBD1 (5 bases). V dropped 0 bases and J dropped 4 bases, with 10 bases sitting between them. The length of the CDR3 is 14 residues. From germline, CDR1 is SGHRS and CDR2 YFSETQ. The CDR3 here is CASSLEGPAYGYTF. In DNA, the CDR3 is TGCGCCAGCAGCTTGGAGGGACCGGCCTATGGCTACACCTTC.

This clonotype was seen only a few times. A much more abundant neighbour one base away suggests this may be a read error. V usage is TRBV15 and J usage is TRBJ2-5; 13 nucleotides align to TRBD2. Germline V gene data show CDR1 as LNHNV and CDR2 as YYDKDF (reference sequence). This CDR3 comprises 16 residues. Here the CDR3 reads CATSGWTSGSQETRYF. Here the CDR3 DNA reads TGTGCCACCAGCGGATGGACTAGCGGGAGCCAAGAGACCCGGTACTTC.

The chain links TRBV2 to TRBJ1-4; TRBD1 agrees at 7 bases. CDR3 length: 15 amino acids. The ends lost 6 bases at V and 5 bases at J; junction bases unmatched: 9. Germline V gives CDR1 SNHLY, CDR2 FYNNEI. This CDR3 reads CASRSPGTANEKLFF. The DNA for the CDR3 is TGTGCCAGCAGGTCCCCCGGGACAGCGAATGAAAAACTGTTTTTT.

V gene TRBV21-1 combines with J gene TRBJ2-5; TRBD2, as called in the table, went unchecked against the DNA. TRBV21-1 constitutes a pseudogene. The CDR3 sequence is 14 residues long. The CDR3 DNA follows: TGTGCCAGCAGCAACCGGGAGGGGAAAGAGACCCAGTACTTC. Protein: CASSNREGKETQYF.

There are a few counts of this clonotype. The V gene is TRBV12-3 or TRBV12-4, the J gene TRBJ2-1, with 7 bases matching TRBD1. After removal of 5 bases from V and 9 bases from J, the junction contained 7 bases not matched to a gene. The CDR3 sequence is 13 residues long. The CDR3 region has the DNA TGTGCCAGCAGTCGTCAGGGGGTTGGTGAGCAGTTCTTC. This translates into CASSRQGVGEQFF.

This clonotype turned up a few times. The rearrangement joins TRBV7-9 to TRBJ2-2; 13 bases fit TRBD2. The germline gives CDR1 SEHNR, CDR2 FQNEAQ (reference sequence). The CDR3 sequence is 16 residues long. The J segment lost 3 bases and the V segment lost 3 bases, leaving 1 base of the junction unmatched. The DNA for the CDR3 is TGTGCCAGCAGCTTCGGACTAGCGGGAGACACCGGGGAGCTGTTTTTT. Its translation: CASSFGLAGDTGELFF.

This chain connects TRBV2 to TRBJ1-1; D is unclear. The germline CDR1 and CDR2 sequences are SNHLY and FYNNEI. Trimming took off 4 bases at V and 11 bases at J, with 17 bases between the two ends. The CDR3 consists of 13 residues. The CDR3 here is CASSVGVSGDAFF. For the CDR3, the DNA is TGTGCCAGCAGTGTCGGGGTATCCGGAGACGCTTTCTTT.

In this sample, this clonotype turned up a few times. The rearrangement joins TRBV20-1 to TRBJ1-2; 8 positions match TRBD1. This CDR3 has 14 amino acids. The germline gives CDR1 DFQATT, CDR2 SNEGSKA (reference sequence). The V and J ends lost 1 base and 6 bases, in that order; junction bases with no gene match: 7. The CDR3 reads CSARGPGGINGYTF. Written as DNA, the CDR3 is TGCAGTGCTAGAGGACCAGGGGGCATCAATGGCTACACCTTC.

Comments on this clonotype: One end of the junction does not line up with germline, which may come from a read error. The chain employs TRBV20-1 and TRBJ1-1; D is unclear. Germline CDR1 DFQATT, CDR2 SNEGSKA (reference sequence). This CDR3 is 11 amino acids long. Here the CDR3 DNA reads TGCAGCGCGGACCCGAACACTGAGGCTTTCTTT. Its translation: CSADPNTEAFF.

This clonotype has a handful of counts. The chain employs TRBV27 and TRBJ2-7; D might be TRBD2 (5 bases). The CDR3 has 13 residues. CDR1 and CDR2 from the germline V gene are MNHEY and SMNVEV (reference sequence). Between the trimmed V and J ends, which lost 6 bases and 1 base, there was a span of 10 bases. The CDR3 DNA is TGTGCCAGCAGCATTTCGGGGTCCTACGAGCAGTACTTC. Protein product: CASSISGSYEQYF.

There are a few counts of this clonotype. V and J are TRBV20-1 and TRBJ2-1; D not certain. The ends were cut back, 7 bases at V and 5 bases at J, with 12 bases in the middle. This CDR3 is 12 amino acids long. Germline lookup yields CDR1 DFQATT and CDR2 SNEGSKA (reference sequence). The CDR3 is CSVRIRDNEQFF. The CDR3 bases are TGCAGTGTTCGAATCCGGGACAATGAGCAGTTCTTC.

V is TRBV5-8 and J is TRBJ1-5, with D possibly TRBD1 on 5 matching bases. The germline V gene encodes CDR1 SGHTS and CDR2 YDEGEE. The CDR3 contains 13 residues. V was clipped by 6 bases and J by 7 bases, with 14 bases between them. This chain's CDR3 is CASTSGAEQPQHF. Here the CDR3 DNA reads TGTGCCAGCACCTCCGGGGCGGAGCAGCCCCAGCATTTT.

The chain carries TRBV2 and TRBJ2-5; D is undetermined. The DNA end is more similar to TRBJ2-7, so the J call may be wrong. The CDR3 loop spans 12 amino acids. Germline CDR1 SNHLY, CDR2 FYNNEI. Written as DNA, the CDR3 is TGTGCCAGCAGTGCCACAGTGAACGAGCAGTACTTC. Translation: CASSATVNEQYF.

Remarks on this clonotype: Germline is not matched at one junction end, which may reflect a read error. The chain uses TRBV7-9 and TRBJ1-6; D ambiguous. This CDR3 comprises 15 residues. Germline CDR1 reads SEHNR; CDR2 reads FQNEAQ (reference sequence). This CDR3 is CAGSSPDRSNSPLHF. The CDR3 nucleotides are TGTGCCGGCAGCTCCCCCGATCGGAGTAATTCACCCCTCCACTTT. Combining the CDR3 with reference TRBV7-9 and TRBJ1-6 gives the whole variable domain DTGVSQNPRHKITKRGQNVTFRCDPISEHNRLYWYRQTLGQGPEFLTYFQNEAQLEKSRLLSDRFSAERPKGSFSTLEIQRTEQGDSAMYLCAGSSPDRSNSPLHFGNGTRLTVT.

The CDR3, as DNA: TGCAGTGCTACCCCTCAGCGGGGGGCCCAAGAGACCCAGTACTTC. This encodes CSATPQRGAQETQYF. V usage is TRBV20-1 and J usage is TRBJ2-5; 9 bases fit TRBD2. CDR1 and CDR2 from the germline V gene are DFQATT and SNEGSKA (reference sequence). Trimming took 4 bases from V and 1 from J; bases not matched to a gene: 7. This CDR3 comprises 15 residues.

V is TRBV27 and J is TRBJ1-1, with 7 bases aligning to TRBD1. The V gene's germline CDR1 is MNHEY and CDR2 SMNVEV (reference sequence). CDR3 size: 15 residues. V shed 6 bases and J 3 bases; nucleotides not matched to a gene: 10. CDR3 nucleotide sequence: TGTGCCAGCAGATTGGACAGGAATTATCACACTGAAGCTTTCTTT. Protein product: CASRLDRNYHTEAFF.

This clonotype was detected once. Germline and junction disagree at one end, which may indicate a read error. V is TRBV12-3 or TRBV12-4 and J is TRBJ2-3, with 15 bases matching TRBD2. The CDR3 is 15 amino acids. The CDR3: CASRGTSGGTDTRYF. CDR3 nucleotide sequence: TGTGCCAGCAGGGGGACTAGCGGGGGGACAGATACGCGGTATTTT.

The gene calls are TRBV7-8 and TRBJ1-1, with TRBD1 matching 9 bases. CDR3 length equals 17 residues. The junction had 9 bases not matched to a gene; V was cut back by 3 bases and J by 1 base. Germline V lookup: CDR1 SGHVS, CDR2 FQNEAQ. DNA for the CDR3: TGTGCCAGCAGCTTGGGGGGACAGGGTATTACGAACACTGAAGCTTTCTTT. Residues: CASSLGGQGITNTEAFF.

The chain couples TRBV4-1 to TRBJ2-3, with TRBD2 matching over 9 bases. The J segment lost 4 bases and the V segment lost 3 bases, leaving 5 bases of the junction unmatched. The CDR3 has 15 residues. The germline gives CDR1 MGHRA, CDR2 YSYEKL. CDR3 in amino acids: CASSQPAGGSDTQYF. CDR3 in DNA: TGCGCCAGCAGCCAGCCAGCGGGGGGCTCAGATACGCAGTATTTT.

In the case of this clonotype: One junction end disagrees with the germline gene, perhaps due to a read error. J is TRBJ2-6 and V is TRBV29-1; 10 positions match TRBD1. The CDR3 extends over 18 amino acids. In germline, CDR1 is SQVTM, CDR2 ANQGSEA. This chain's CDR3 is CSVRLGTGEPTGANVLNF. CDR3 bases: TGCAGCGTTCGTTTAGGGACAGGGGAACCAACTGGGGCCAACGTCCTGAATTTC.

This clonotype has a handful of counts. The chain carries TRBV7-9 and TRBJ1-5, with D unresolved. The V and J ends lost 4 bases and 1 base respectively, with 11 bases between them. Germline V lookup: CDR1 SEHNR, CDR2 FQNEAQ (reference sequence). CDR3 size: 15 residues. As DNA, the CDR3 is TGTGCCAGCAGCTCCGCGGGAGCAAGCAATCAGCCCCAGCATTTT. This translates into CASSSAGASNQPQHF.

This clonotype has only a few counts. This chain connects TRBV10-2 to TRBJ2-5; TRBD2 agrees at 11 bases. Germline loops: CDR1 WSHSY, CDR2 SAAADI. Trimming cost V 9 bases and J 5 bases; bases outside gene matches: 17. This CDR3 has 17 amino acids. The CDR3 nucleotides are TGCGCCAGTTCTAAGTTAGCGGGGGGGCCGGTATATGAGACCCAGTACTTC. It encodes CASSKLAGGPVYETQYF.

This chain connects TRBV7-8 to TRBJ2-2, with TRBD2 as a possible D gene (6 bases). The CDR3 totals 18 residues. Per the germline V gene, CDR1 is SGHVS and CDR2 is FQNEAQ. V lost 1 base and J lost 4, with 19 bases in between. The CDR3 sequence: CASSLVYSGPSATGELFF. For the CDR3, the DNA is TGTGCCAGCAGCTTAGTATATAGCGGACCATCTGCCACCGGGGAGCTGTTTTTT.